The T cell receptor (beta chain) under discussion was sequenced for a study of blood T cell repertoires in COVID-19. Trimming stripped 5 bases from V and 0 bases from J, with 14 bases between. Per germline, CDR1 MDHEN and CDR2 SYDVKM. The length of the CDR3 is 16 residues. This table comes from immunoSEQ multiplex PCR, and its TCRdb copy is limited to in-frame clones, with some not included. Of about 130,000 clones detected, around 80% appear once; the ten largest clones hold 3.8%. The sequence was obtained from a woman in her forties or fifties with acute or convalescent COVID-19. V is TRBV28 and J is TRBJ2-4; D gene uncertain. Sequencing was done on a sample of peripheral blood. As DNA, the CDR3 is TGTGCCAGCAGTGGAAGACAAGCTCTAGCCAAAAACATTCAGTACTTC. Protein sequence: CASSGRQALAKNIQYF.